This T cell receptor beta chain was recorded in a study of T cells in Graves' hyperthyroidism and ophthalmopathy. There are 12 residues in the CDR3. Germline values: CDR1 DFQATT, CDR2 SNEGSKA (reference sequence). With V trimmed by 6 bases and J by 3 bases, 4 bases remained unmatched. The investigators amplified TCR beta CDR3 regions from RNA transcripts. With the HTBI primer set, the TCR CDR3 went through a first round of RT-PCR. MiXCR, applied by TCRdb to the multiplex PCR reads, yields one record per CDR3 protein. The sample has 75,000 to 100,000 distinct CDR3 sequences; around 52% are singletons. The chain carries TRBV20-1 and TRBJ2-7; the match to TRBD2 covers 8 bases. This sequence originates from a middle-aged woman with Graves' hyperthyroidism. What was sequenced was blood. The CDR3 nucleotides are TGCAGTGCCGTACTAGCGGTCTACGAGCAGTACTTC. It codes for CSAVLAVYEQYF.